The 4 T cell receptor beta chains given below trace back to one sample, sequenced in a study of blood T cell repertoires in COVID-19. The repertoire was sequenced with immunoSEQ multiplex PCR; TCRdb's copy has only in-frame clones and lacks some. The table lists 220,000 or so clones, around 91% of them singletons. The sequenced material came from PBMCs or T cells enriched from blood (not recorded which). These receptors were taken from a woman aged 18-29 years in a cohort exposed to, infected with or recovered from COVID-19 (not recorded which).

V gene TRBV7-9 combines with J gene TRBJ2-7; 8 bases fit TRBD1. V gave up 2 bases and J gave up 4 bases; unmatched junction bases: 1. The CDR3 has 13 amino acids. Per the germline V gene, CDR1 is SEHNR and CDR2 is FQNEAQ (reference sequence). CDR3 in amino acids: CASSLQGAYEQYF. The CDR3 DNA reads as TGTGCCAGCAGCTTACAGGGGGCGTACGAGCAGTACTTC.

The V call is TRBV7-3, the J call TRBJ2-2; possible D gene TRBD1, 5 bases. Germline CDR1 is SGHTA and CDR2 is FQGTGA. This CDR3 has 13 residues. Trimming removed 2 bases at V and 7 bases at J, with 8 bases between. The CDR3 DNA follows: TGTGCCAGCAGCTTAGTGGGGCACGGGGAGCTGTTTTTT. It specifies CASSLVGHGELFF. Based on the CDR3 plus reference TRBV7-3 and TRBJ2-2, the full variable domain is GAGVSQTPSNKVTEKGKYVELRCDPISGHTALYWYRQSLGQGPEFLIYFQGTGAADDSGLPNDRFFAVRPEGSVSTLKIQRTERGDSAVYLCASSLVGHGELFFGEGSRLTVL.

The chain has TRBV19 and TRBJ2-5; TRBD2 matches at 10 bases. V shed 0 bases and J 5 bases; nucleotides not matched to a gene: 6. The CDR3 contains 16 residues. From germline, CDR1 is LNHDA and CDR2 SQIVND (reference sequence). The CDR3 loop reads CASSIELAGESETQYF. Written as DNA, the CDR3 is TGTGCCAGTAGTATAGAGCTAGCGGGAGAATCTGAGACCCAGTACTTC.

J is TRBJ2-7 and V is TRBV6-5; D call uncertain. The germline V gene has CDR1 MNHEY and CDR2 SVGAGI. This CDR3 has 14 residues. V lost 6 bases, J lost 4 bases, and 16 bases lay in between. The CDR3 DNA is TGTGCCAGCAGCCCCCCCAGATCCTCTTACGAGCAGTACTTC. It specifies CASSPPRSSYEQYF.